Included here is one T cell receptor beta chain sequence, with context. The antigen is unknown. The CDR3 sequence is 15 residues long. Between the trimmed V and J ends, which lost 4 bases and 4 bases, there was a span of 15 bases. Germline V lookup: CDR1 MNHEY, CDR2 SVGEGT. The data belong to a study of blood T cells in healthy people across ages. General study results and limits: More naive CD4+ cells and higher diversity marked long-lived donors relative to aged donors. A roughly linear age-dependent decrease characterized TCR beta diversity per million T cells. Higher naive T cell percentage went strongly together with higher TCR beta diversity.

A sample-barcoded 5' primer and a J-beta primer mix were used in a second PCR of roughly 6 to 12 cycles. Each cDNA molecule received a tag from a template-switch adaptor that had 12 random nucleotides. Each CDR3 protein gets one entry after TCRdb re-called the 5' RACE reads with MiXCR. Of 850,000 to 1,000,000 distinct CDR3 sequences listed, about 48% are singletons. The TCR originated in a man aged 25-45 years in good health. This chain joins TRBV6-2 or TRBV6-3 and TRBJ2-3; D could derive from TRBD1 or TRBD2 (5 bases each). The material sequenced was blood. CDR3: CASSSGTVNADTQYF. The CDR3 bases are TGTGCCAGCAGTTCCGGGACGGTGAACGCAGATACGCAGTATTTT.